The 24 T cell receptor beta chains listed next were all sequenced from one sample in a study of shared clonotypes between healthy human individuals. Using immunoSEQ multiplex PCR, the repertoire was profiled, and TCRdb retains in-frame clones only, with some absent. The table has 2 million to 2.5 million clones, 85% to 95% seen once. Sequenced material: naive CD4+ T cells from PBMCs. Subset indicated: CD45RA+ positively selected. The source of these receptors is a man aged 18 to 29 in good health. Some clones in this sample may be carry-over from other donors' samples.

The chain has TRBV9 and TRBJ2-7; 10 nucleotides agree with TRBD2. The CDR3 loop spans 14 amino acids. The V gene end was trimmed by 3 bases and the J gene end by 5 bases; junction bases not matched to a gene: 5. Looked up from germline, CDR1 is SGDLS and CDR2 is YYNGEE. CDR3 residues: CASSGPGLANEQYF. The CDR3 bases are TGTGCCAGCAGCGGACCGGGACTAGCGAACGAGCAGTACTTC.

The genes are TRBV27 and TRBJ2-6, with D possibly matching TRBD1 (5 bases). Germline V gene data show CDR1 as MNHEY and CDR2 as SMNVEV (reference sequence). The CDR3 has 15 residues. Trimming removed 4 bases from V and 0 bases from J, with 7 bases in between. Here the CDR3 DNA reads TGTGCCAGCAGTTCAAGGGGCTCTGGGGCCAACGTCCTGACTTTC. It yields the protein CASSSRGSGANVLTF.

The sample holds one count of this clone. Other DNA sequences in this sample translate to the same CDR3. The chain couples TRBV28 to TRBJ2-7; 9 bases are shared with TRBD1. The CDR3 runs 13 residues. Germline V gene data show CDR1 as MDHEN and CDR2 as SYDVKM. V was pared by 6 bases and J by 3 bases, with 3 bases of the junction left unmatched. CDR3 loop: CASRLGQGYEQYF. The CDR3 nucleotides are TGTGCCAGCAGACTGGGACAGGGCTACGAGCAGTACTTC.

V usage is TRBV7-9 and J usage is TRBJ2-3, with TRBD2 identical over 11 bases. The CDR3 has 15 residues. The germline CDR1 and CDR2 sequences are SEHNR and FQNEAQ (reference sequence). J gave up 0 bases and V 4 bases, and 0 bases lay outside the gene matches. The CDR3 DNA reads as TGTGCCAGCAGCTGGACTAGCGGGAGCACAGATACGCAGTATTTT. Its protein is CASSWTSGSTDTQYF.

The CDR3 loop is CASSPGTREKLFF. The CDR3, as DNA: TGTGCCAGCTCACCGGGGACACGTGAAAAACTGTTTTTT. The V call is TRBV18, the J call TRBJ1-4, with D possibly TRBD1 on 6 matching bases. The germline CDR1 and CDR2 sequences are KGHSH and LQKENI. The CDR3 runs to 13 residues. Trimming pared 3 bases from V and 7 bases from J, leaving 9 bases between.

The rearrangement links TRBV28 to TRBJ2-3, with TRBD1 as a possible D gene (6 bases). From germline, CDR1 is MDHEN and CDR2 SYDVKM. V was pared by 3 bases and J by 1 base, with 14 bases between. CDR3 size: 16 residues. DNA for the CDR3: TGTGCCAGCAGTTTGGCTACAGGGCTTGGCACAGATACGCAGTATTTT. It encodes CASSLATGLGTDTQYF.

A word on this clone: Other DNA sequences in the same sample also yield this CDR3. V usage is TRBV6-1 and J usage is TRBJ1-4, with D tentatively TRBD1 (5 bases). The CDR3 contains 13 residues. Trimming shortened V by 5 bases and J by 8 bases, and 12 bases separated the two germline ends. Germline V CDR1 and CDR2: MNHNS, SASEGT. CDR3 DNA sequence: TGTGCCAGCAGTCGGCAGGGTGGCGAAAAACTGTTTTTT. Translated, it gives CASSRQGGEKLFF.

The CDR3 here is CASSPLLGQGTETQYF. The CDR3 DNA reads as TGTGCCAGCAGCCCCTTGTTGGGACAGGGTACGGAGACCCAGTACTTC. The chain is built from TRBV5-6 and TRBJ2-5; TRBD1 aligns across 9 bases. The V gene's germline CDR1 is SGHDT and CDR2 YYEEEE. V trimming: 4 bases; J trimming: 5 bases; junction bases outside the gene matches: 12. The CDR3 extends over 16 amino acids.

The rearrangement joins TRBV9 to TRBJ2-2; 8 bases line up with TRBD2. CDR3 length: 15 amino acids. The germline gives CDR1 SGDLS, CDR2 YYNGEE. The V segment lost 2 bases and the J segment 5 bases; nucleotides outside the gene matches: 5. CDR3 in DNA: TGTGCCAGCAGCGTCGTCGGGAGGGAAACCGGGGAGCTGTTTTTT. The encoded protein is CASSVVGRETGELFF.

The chain combines TRBV14 with TRBJ2-5; a weak D match, TRBD2 (6 bases). Trimming stripped 5 bases from V and 9 bases from J, with 10 bases between. The germline gives CDR1 SGHDN, CDR2 FVKESK. The CDR3 runs to 11 residues. The CDR3 region has the DNA TGTGCCAGCAGCTCATGGGGGGCCCAGTACTTC. Translation: CASSSWGAQYF. Full variable domain (remainder filled in from reference TRBV14 and TRBJ2-5): EAGVTQFPSHSVIEKGQTVTLRCDPISGHDNLYWYRRVMGKEIKFLLHFVKESKQDESGMPNNRFLAERTGGTYSTLKVQPAELEDSGVYFCASSSWGAQYFGPGTRLLVL.

The rearrangement joins TRBV6-1 to TRBJ2-7, with TRBD2 matching over 7 bases. In germline, CDR1 is MNHNS, CDR2 SASEGT. The CDR3 contains 12 residues. Trimming cost V 6 bases and J 2 bases; bases outside gene matches: 1. CDR3 bases: TGTGCCAGCAGGGCGGGAGCCTACGAGCAGTACTTC. Amino acids: CASRAGAYEQYF.

The chain links TRBV4-1 to TRBJ2-1; 7 nucleotides agree with TRBD2. The V and J ends lost 4 bases and 0 bases, in that order; junction bases with no gene match: 12. In germline, CDR1 is MGHRA, CDR2 YSYEKL. This CDR3 is 18 amino acids long. For the CDR3, the DNA is TGCGCCAGCAGCCCAGGCCCCACTAGCGCCAGCTCCTACAATGAGCAGTTCTTC. Translating gives CASSPGPTSASSYNEQFF.

This chain links TRBV7-2 with TRBJ2-3; weak D call: TRBD2 (6 bases). Trimming pared 1 base from V and 6 bases from J, leaving 14 bases between. Germline loops: CDR1 SGHTA, CDR2 FQGNSA. This CDR3 spans 15 amino acids. CDR3 protein: CASSLGDWGRDTQYF. As DNA, the CDR3 is TGTGCCAGCAGCTTAGGGGACTGGGGGAGGGATACGCAGTATTTT.

Comment on this clone: Distinct nucleotide sequences in the sample also encode this CDR3. The chain has TRBV11-2 and TRBJ2-3; D remains ambiguous. Deletions cut 0 bases from V and 5 bases from J, with 6 bases between. The length of the CDR3 is 13 residues. Germline V gene sequence: CDR1 SGHAT, CDR2 FQNNGV. The chain's CDR3 is CASSLDLGDTQYF. The CDR3 DNA reads as TGTGCCAGCAGCTTAGATCTCGGAGATACGCAGTATTTT.

The chain has TRBV5-1 and TRBJ1-1, with D perhaps matching TRBD1 (5 bases). Trimming stripped 5 bases from V and 0 bases from J, with 11 bases between. From germline, CDR1 is SGHRS and CDR2 YFSETQ. The length of the CDR3 is 14 residues. This CDR3 is CASSWDVMNTEAFF. The CDR3 bases are TGCGCCAGCAGTTGGGACGTTATGAACACTGAAGCTTTCTTT.

This clone was found once. V is TRBV6-1 and J is TRBJ2-3; 7 bases are shared with TRBD1. The CDR3 extends over 13 amino acids. Germline loops: CDR1 MNHNS, CDR2 SASEGT. V lost 10 bases and J lost 4; bases outside the gene matches: 8. CDR3 in DNA: TGTGCCATTTCAGGGGGTTATCCAGATACGCAGTATTTT. This translates into CAISGGYPDTQYF.

About this clone itself: Other DNA variants within this sample encode the same CDR3. The chain links TRBV5-4 to TRBJ2-5; 11 bases align to TRBD2. Germline CDR1 SGHNT, CDR2 YYREEE (reference sequence). The CDR3 spans 15 residues. Unmatched junction bases numbered 0, after V lost 0 bases and J lost 2 bases. The CDR3 loop is CASSLGLAGQETQYF. In DNA form, the CDR3 reads TGTGCCAGCAGCTTGGGACTAGCGGGGCAAGAGACCCAGTACTTC. Complete variable domain (other parts from reference TRBV5-4 and TRBJ2-5): ETGVTQSPTHLIKTRGQQVTLRCSSQSGHNTVSWYQQALGQGPQFIFQYYREEENGRGNFPPRFSGLQFPNYSSELNVNALELDDSALYLCASSLGLAGQETQYFGPGTRLLVL.

A word on this clone: In the same sample, other DNA sequences code for this CDR3. V usage is TRBV9 and J usage is TRBJ2-3; maybe TRBD2 (5 bases). This CDR3 spans 15 amino acids. Germline CDR1 and CDR2: SGDLS and YYNGEE. Deletions cut 0 bases from V and 0 bases from J, with 8 bases between. In DNA form, the CDR3 reads TGTGCCAGCAGCGTAGTGGGCGGGAGCACAGATACGCAGTATTTT. Protein: CASSVVGGSTDTQYF.

The chain carries TRBV5-5 and TRBJ2-2; D is undetermined. The CDR3 contains 15 residues. CDR1 is SGHKS, CDR2 YYEKEE, per germline (reference sequence). Trimming shortened V by 1 base and J by 2 bases, and 9 bases separated the two germline ends. CDR3 protein: CASSLLRFNTGELFF. The CDR3 coding sequence is TGTGCCAGCAGCTTGCTACGGTTTAACACCGGGGAGCTGTTTTTT. The full variable domain, completed using reference TRBV5-5 and TRBJ2-2, is DAGVTQSPTHLIKTRGQQVTLRCSPISGHKSVSWYQQVLGQGPQFIFQYYEKEERGRGNFPDRFSARQFPNYSSELNVNALLLGDSALYLCASSLLRFNTGELFFGEGSRLTVL.

This clone appeared a single time. This chain joins TRBV29-1 and TRBJ1-1; tentative D call: TRBD1 (6 bases). The V gene lost 7 bases and the J gene lost 2 bases, with 17 bases spanning the gap. Per the germline V gene, CDR1 is SQVTM and CDR2 is ANQGSEA. This CDR3 is built from 14 residues. DNA of the CDR3: TGCAGCGCGCCGATACGGGGGGCTAACACTGAAGCTTTCTTT. Protein: CSAPIRGANTEAFF. The full variable domain, its missing parts supplied by reference TRBV29-1 and TRBJ1-1, is SAVISQKPSRDICQRGTSLTIQCQVDSQVTMMFWYRQQPGQSLTLIATANQGSEATYESGFVIDKFPISRPNLTFSTLTVSNMSPEDSSIYLCSAPIRGANTEAFFGQGTRLTVV.

The V call is TRBV5-1, the J call TRBJ2-1, with 8 bases aligning to TRBD1. Germline CDR1 and CDR2: SGHRS and YFSETQ. This CDR3 comprises 15 residues. The trim removed 3 bases at V and 4 bases at J, leaving 6 bases unmatched. The CDR3 spells CASSYTGGTYNEQFF. The DNA for the CDR3 is TGCGCCAGCAGCTATACAGGGGGGACTTACAATGAGCAGTTCTTC.

The V gene is TRBV6-1, the J gene TRBJ2-3, with D possibly being TRBD1 (6 bases). CDR3 size: 15 residues. With 4 bases removed from V and 0 bases from J, the gap between germline ends came to 11 bases. Germline CDR1 MNHNS, CDR2 SASEGT. The CDR3 bases are TGTGCCAGCAGTGGGTACAGGGCTAGCACAGATACGCAGTATTTT. Translating it yields CASSGYRASTDTQYF.

In the case of this clone: The sample holds other DNA sequences that translate to the same CDR3. The genes are TRBV7-2 and TRBJ2-7; D is undetermined. The V gene's germline CDR1 is SGHTA and CDR2 FQGNSA. CDR3 length: 11 amino acids. V was cut by 4 bases and J by 4 bases, with 5 bases left in between. The CDR3 loop reads CASSSLYEQYF. In DNA form, the CDR3 reads TGTGCCAGCAGCTCCCTATACGAGCAGTACTTC.

This sequence joins TRBV27 and TRBJ2-3; maybe TRBD1 (5 bases). Trimming cost V 2 bases and J 6 bases, with 21 bases left between them. The CDR3 is 17 amino acids. Per the germline V gene, CDR1 is MNHEY and CDR2 is SMNVEV (reference sequence). The CDR3 DNA follows: TGTGCCAGCAGTTTACGGACCTCAGGGTTTTCGTGGGATACGCAGTATTTT. This encodes CASSLRTSGFSWDTQYF.